This is a list of T cell receptor beta chains from one sample in a study of cytomegalovirus exposure and HLA in healthy donors. This table comes from immunoSEQ multiplex PCR, and its TCRdb copy is limited to in-frame clones, with some not included. The sample holds over 150,000 clones, over 75% seen once. The sequencing input was PBMCs. Receptors originate from a man aged 35 to 55 in good health and CMV-seronegative. Both conserved end residues are part of each CDR3. A D gene is named only where the DNA matches it firmly. The size of a clone is reported for some rows only, either as once, few or many, or as a class for expanded clones.

DNA,CDR3,J,size,D,V
TGTGCCAGCAGCCTAGGACAGGGAGAGTCAGATACGCAGTATTTT,CASSLGQGESDTQYF,TRBJ2-3,few,TRBD1,TRBV28
TGTGCCAGCAGCTTCTGGGACAGGGGAATTGAAAAACTGTTTTTT,CASSFWDRGIEKLFF,TRBJ1-4,-,TRBD1,TRBV7-8
TGTGCCAGCAGTTTGGTCTCCGAGGGCTCCTACGAGCAGTACTTC,CASSLVSEGSYEQYF,TRBJ2-7,-,-,TRBV27
TGTGCCAGCAGCTTAGACAACCTCTATGGCTACACCTTC,CASSLDNLYGYTF,TRBJ1-2,-,-,TRBV7-9
TGTGCCAGCACCGCATCGGGGTTTGACACTGAAGCTTTCTTT,CASTASGFDTEAFF,TRBJ1-1,once,-,TRBV7-9
TGTGCCAGCAGCACTAGCGGGGGGGCCCGATACGAGCAGTACTTC,CASSTSGGARYEQYF,TRBJ2-7,-,TRBD2,TRBV7-8
TGTGCCATCAGTGACCCGGGGACAGGGGCCTACGAGCAGTACTTC,CAISDPGTGAYEQYF,TRBJ2-7,-,TRBD1,TRBV10-3
TGTGCCAGCAGTTATCCCATGAGGACAGGTATTCCCGGGGAGCTGTTTTTT,CASSYPMRTGIPGELFF,TRBJ2-2,-,TRBD1,TRBV2
TGTGCCAGCAGTTTTCGGGGAGTAGCAAGCGAGCAGTACTTC,CASSFRGVASEQYF,TRBJ2-7,-,-,TRBV27
TGTGCCAGCAGTCGACAGGATACGCAGTATTTT,CASSRQDTQYF,TRBJ2-3,-,-,TRBV28
TGTGCCAGCAGTCCCGACAGGGGGCTAAGCTCCTACGAGCAGTACTTC,CASSPDRGLSSYEQYF,TRBJ2-7,once,TRBD1,TRBV27
TGTGCCAGCTCACCCGGACAGGGTGAAGCTTTCTTT,CASSPGQGEAFF,TRBJ1-1,few,TRBD1,TRBV18
TGTGCCAGCAGCTGGCGACAGGGTTCCTACAATGAGCAGTTCTTC,CASSWRQGSYNEQFF,TRBJ2-1,-,TRBD1,TRBV7-9
TGTGCCAGCAGCCCCGCCAGAGCCAAAAACATTCAGTACTTC,CASSPARAKNIQYF,TRBJ2-4,-,-,TRBV5-4
TGCGCCAGCAGCAACTTTAGGACAGGGGGACCACCTATGAACACTGAAGCTTTCTTT,CASSNFRTGGPPMNTEAFF,TRBJ1-1,-,TRBD1,TRBV5-1
TGTGCCGCCGGGAGCCTGACCTCCTACGAGCAGTACTTC,CAAGSLTSYEQYF,TRBJ2-7,-,-,TRBV6-5
TGTGCCAGTAGGGACAGTGCCAACTATGGCTACACCTTC,CASRDSANYGYTF,TRBJ1-2,-,TRBD1,TRBV6-5
TGTGCCAGCAGTGGCGGGGCGGCCTACAATGAGCAGTTCTTC,CASSGGAAYNEQFF,TRBJ2-1,-,-,TRBV28
TGTGCCAGCAGCTTTGATAGCGGGGGGACTTCCTACGAGCAGTACTTC,CASSFDSGGTSYEQYF,TRBJ2-7,-,TRBD2,TRBV5-5
TGTGCCACCAGCAAAGGGACTAGCGGGGGCCAAGAGACCCAGTACTTC,CATSKGTSGGQETQYF,TRBJ2-5,-,TRBD2,TRBV15
TGTGCCAGCAAGGGAGTTGGCTATGGCTACACCTTC,CASKGVGYGYTF,TRBJ1-2,-,-,TRBV2
TGTGCCAGCAGCTTGGACAGGGACTATGGCTACACCTTC,CASSLDRDYGYTF,TRBJ1-2,few,-,TRBV5-4
TGTGCCAGCAGCCTAGAACTAGTAAGCACAGATACGCAGTATTTT,CASSLELVSTDTQYF,TRBJ2-3,-,-,TRBV7-2
TGTGCCAGCAGCTTATTTGGAGGGGGCCTAGATACGCAGTATTTT,CASSLFGGGLDTQYF,TRBJ2-3,-,-,TRBV11-2
TGTGCCAGCAGCTTGACTCCGGACAGTAATCAGCCCCAGCATTTT,CASSLTPDSNQPQHF,TRBJ1-5,-,-,TRBV7-8
TGTGCCAGCAGCTTGGAACGGACAGGCGATCTGGGCGGCACTGAAGCTTTCTTT,CASSLERTGDLGGTEAFF,TRBJ1-1,few,TRBD1,TRBV5-5
TGTGCTAGTGGTTCGTGGACAGGGGGCGGGAAAAGGGACGAGCAGTACTTC,CASGSWTGGGKRDEQYF,TRBJ2-7,-,TRBD1,TRBV12-5
TGCAGCGTTGATAGGGGGACAGGGACCACTGAAGCTTTCTTT,CSVDRGTGTTEAFF,TRBJ1-1,-,TRBD1,TRBV29-1
TGTGCCAGCAGTTTACGGGACAGGGCTGACACCGGGGAGCTGTTTTTT,CASSLRDRADTGELFF,TRBJ2-2,-,TRBD1,TRBV27
TGTGCCATCAGTGGTGGGGGCAGAACTAACACTGAAGCTTTCTTT,CAISGGGRTNTEAFF,TRBJ1-1,-,-,TRBV10-3
TGTGCCAGCAGTCTAGAAGGGAGAGAGCAGTTCTTC,CASSLEGREQFF,TRBJ2-1,-,-,TRBV28
TGTGCCAGCAGCCCCGGACTAGCGGGGACCTACGAGCAGTACTTC,CASSPGLAGTYEQYF,TRBJ2-7,-,TRBD2,TRBV7-2
TGTGCCTGGGGAAGGACGGGACAGGGGACAAACACCATATATTTT,CAWGRTGQGTNTIYF,TRBJ1-3,-,TRBD1,TRBV30
TGTGCCAGCAGTGAAGCGAAGGGGACAGGGGGCGCCGAGCAGTACTTC,CASSEAKGTGGAEQYF,TRBJ2-7,-,TRBD1,TRBV6-1
TGTGCCAGCAGCCCAGCCGGCGGAAGCTCCTACGAGCAGTACTTC,CASSPAGGSSYEQYF,TRBJ2-7,few,-,TRBV7-3
TGTGCCAGCAGCTTGGGAACAGGTTTTTTGGCCCAGCATTTT,CASSLGTGFLAQHF,TRBJ1-5,-,-,TRBV5-8
TGCGCCAGCAGCTTGGTTGACAGTCACCTCTCTGGGGCCAACGTCCTGACTTTC,CASSLVDSHLSGANVLTF,TRBJ2-6,-,-,TRBV5-1
TGTGCCAGCAGCTTAGGGGCTAGCGGGGGAGTCCAAGAGACCCAGTACTTC,CASSLGASGGVQETQYF,TRBJ2-5,-,TRBD2,TRBV11-2
TGCGCCAGCAGCCCCACAGGGGTTAACTATGGCTACACCTTC,CASSPTGVNYGYTF,TRBJ1-2,-,TRBD1,TRBV4-3
TGTGCCAGCTGCGGGACAGGGCTGGACGAGCAGTACTTC,CASCGTGLDEQYF,TRBJ2-7,few,TRBD1,TRBV28
TGTGCCAGTGGCTTTGCGAGCACAGAAACGCAGTATTTT,CASGFASTETQYF,TRBJ2-3,-,-,TRBV19
TGTGCCAGCAGTCTACAGGGGGCGCGACCAGATACGCAGTATTTT,CASSLQGARPDTQYF,TRBJ2-3,-,TRBD1,TRBV25-1
TGTGCCAGCAGTGACGGTCAGGGCACCGGGGAGCTGTTTTTT,CASSDGQGTGELFF,TRBJ2-2,-,-,TRBV6-4
TGTGCCAGCAGTTACGTGCGGGGAGACAATGAGCAGTTCTTC,CASSYVRGDNEQFF,TRBJ2-1,-,-,TRBV6-5
TGTGCCAGCAGCTTTACAGGGGTGGGGACACCCCTCCACTTT,CASSFTGVGTPLHF,TRBJ1-6,-,TRBD1,TRBV7-8
TGTGCCAGCAGCTTTTACTCCCGCACAGATACGCAGTATTTT,CASSFYSRTDTQYF,TRBJ2-3,-,-,TRBV7-2
TGCGCCAGCAGCCAGTATAGCAATCAGCCCCAGCATTTT,CASSQYSNQPQHF,TRBJ1-5,-,-,TRBV4-1
TGTGCCAGCGCGCCGGGGACTAGCGGGGTTCAGACCCAGTACTTC,CASAPGTSGVQTQYF,TRBJ2-5,once,TRBD2,TRBV11-2
TGTGCCAGCAGCTCCAATGGGGGAGGGGAGTACACCGGGGAGCTGTTTTTT,CASSSNGGGEYTGELFF,TRBJ2-2,once,TRBD2,TRBV13
TGTGCCAGCAGCTTAGCCCAGGCCGTGCAGACCCAGTACTTC,CASSLAQAVQTQYF,TRBJ2-5,-,-,TRBV7-8
TGTGCCAGCAGCAAGACTAGCCCAGACACAGATACGCAGTATTTT,CASSKTSPDTDTQYF,TRBJ2-3,-,TRBD2,TRBV14